These 20 T cell receptor beta chains were sequenced from one sample in a study of tumor-infiltrating lymphocytes in oesophageal squamous cell carcinoma. MiXCR was run by TCRdb on the PCR reads, yielding one entry per CDR3 protein. Of about 25,000 distinct CDR3 sequences in the sample, about two fifths were seen once. The sequencing input was esophageal tumor tissue. These receptors came from a male donor with esophageal squamous cell carcinoma.

Only one count was recorded for this clonotype. The gene calls are TRBV10-3 and TRBJ2-7; D is possibly TRBD2 (6 bases). CDR1 and CDR2 from the germline V gene are ENHRY and SYGVKD. V was clipped by 11 bases and J by 10 bases, with 21 bases between them. This CDR3 contains 12 residues. The CDR3 sequence is CAVRDSQSFQYF. The CDR3 DNA sequence: TGTGCCGTCCGGGACTCCCAGTCGTTTCAGTACTTC.

This clonotype was detected a few times. The chain uses TRBV5-6 and TRBJ2-3, with TRBD2 matching 10 bases. This CDR3 spans 16 amino acids. V was pared by 0 bases and J by 5 bases, with 6 bases of the junction left unmatched. Looked up from germline, CDR1 is SGHDT and CDR2 is YYEEEE. Written as DNA, the CDR3 is TGTGCCAGCAGCTTGGGACTAGCGGGCGGCCTAGATACGCAGTATTTT. It encodes CASSLGLAGGLDTQYF.

This clonotype was found many times. The gene calls are TRBV28 and TRBJ1-1, with D uncertain. CDR3 length: 14 residues. The germline V gene has CDR1 MDHEN and CDR2 SYDVKM. Trimming cost V 3 bases and J 4 bases, with 12 bases left between them. CDR3 bases: TGTGCCAGCAGTTTTGCCGGGGTTGGCACTGAAGCTTTCTTT. Protein product: CASSFAGVGTEAFF. The whole variable domain, remainder taken from reference TRBV28 and TRBJ1-1, is DVKVTQSSRYLVKRTGEKVFLECVQDMDHENMFWYRQDPGLGLRLIYFSYDVKMKEKGDIPEGYSVSREKKERFSLILESASTNQTSMYLCASSFAGVGTEAFFGQGTRLTVV.

Note on this clonotype: One end of the junction varies from germline; a read error may be responsible. This chain joins TRBV11-2 and TRBJ2-7; possible D gene TRBD2, 6 bases. This CDR3 spans 14 amino acids. CDR1 is SGHAT and CDR2 is FQNNGV in the germline V gene. CDR3 loop: CASSAGRDNSPLHF. For the CDR3, the DNA is TGTGCCAGCAGCGCGGGACGGGATAATTCACCCCTCCACTTC.

The sample holds many counts of this clonotype. J is TRBJ2-3 and V is TRBV11-3, with unresolved D. This CDR3 has 14 amino acids. V lost 1 base and J 4 bases, leaving 9 bases between the germline ends. Germline assignment: CDR1 SGHNT and CDR2 YENEEA. The CDR3 bases are TGTGCCAGCAGCTTAGTCGGGTTAGCAGATACGCAGTATTTT. Translating gives CASSLVGLADTQYF.

A remark on this clonotype: Lacking the conserved final phenylalanine or tryptophan, this CDR3 likely reflects a read error. It is unclear where the CDR3 begins or ends on the DNA, so no DNA is shown, and the CDR3 is as TCRdb lists it. The rearrangement joins TRBV7-6 to TRBJ2-3; the table's D call, TRBD2, has no DNA check behind it. The V gene's germline CDR1 is SGHVS and CDR2 FNYEAQ. The CDR3 is 16 amino acids in total, end residues counted. Here the CDR3 reads CASSLAGKVNEQFFGP.

By share, this clonotype ranks as medium-sized. CDR3 in DNA: TGTGCCAGCAGCTTAACATACAGGGAAACCGGCCGACTTTTCTTT. This translates into CASSLTYRETGRLFF. The rearrangement links TRBV7-6 to TRBJ1-1, with a tentative D call TRBD1 (6 bases). The ends were cut back, 2 bases at V and 13 bases at J, with 23 bases in the middle. CDR1 and CDR2 (germline): SGHVS, FNYEAQ. This CDR3 is built from 15 residues.

This clonotype was counted at least ten times. This may stem from a read error, because a much larger clone lies one nucleotide away. The chain combines TRBV7-2 with TRBJ2-7; 9 bases fit TRBD2. After removal of 4 bases from V and 7 bases from J, the junction contained 8 bases not matched to a gene. Germline loops: CDR1 SGHTA, CDR2 FQGNSA. This CDR3 region has 14 residues. The CDR3 DNA is TGTGCCAGCAGCTCAGCGGGGGGCCCGTATGAGCAGTACTTC. As protein: CASSSAGGPYEQYF.

This clonotype was seen many times. CDR3 sequence: CASKQGGGNTIYF. CDR3 nucleotide sequence: TGTGCCAGCAAACAGGGGGGTGGAAACACCATATATTTT. V is TRBV6-1 and J is TRBJ1-3, with 8 positions matching TRBD1. Germline V lookup: CDR1 MNHNS, CDR2 SASEGT. This CDR3 has 13 amino acids. V gave up 7 bases and J gave up 3 bases; unmatched junction bases: 2.

Ten or more counts support this clonotype. The chain joins TRBV12-3 or TRBV12-4 to TRBJ1-4, with D hard to call. The CDR3 spans 15 residues. The V end was cut by 3 bases, the J end by 4 bases, with 12 bases between. DNA for the CDR3: TGTGCCAGCAGTTTTTACGGGCAGATTAATGAAAAACTGTTTTTT. The encoded protein is CASSFYGQINEKLFF.

This clonotype came up many times. Since a much larger clone is just one base distant, this may be a read error. V usage is TRBV5-1 and J usage is TRBJ2-1, with D possibly being TRBD2 (7 bases). The end of the DNA aligns better with TRBJ2-7, so the J call may be wrong. Germline V gene sequence: CDR1 SGHRS, CDR2 YFSETQ. The CDR3 is 17 amino acids. CDR3 bases: TGCGCCAGCAGCTTGGTGGTAGCGGGTAAGGGGGACAATGAGCAGTACTTC. It encodes CASSLVVAGKGDNEQYF.

The chain combines TRBV5-1 with TRBJ2-7, with 9 bases fitting TRBD1. Germline assignment: CDR1 SGHRS and CDR2 YFSETQ. Trimming at V came to 3 bases and at J to 4 bases, leaving 11 bases not matched to a gene. The CDR3 has 16 amino acids. This CDR3 reads CASSSAPGTGTYEQYF. The CDR3 DNA follows: TGCGCCAGCAGCTCGGCCCCCGGGACAGGGACGTACGAGCAGTACTTC.

This clonotype showed up many times. A read error is possible here, since a much larger clone lies one base away. This chain joins TRBV7-3 and TRBJ2-5, with 9 bases lining up with TRBD1. V lost 1 base, J lost 11 bases, and 14 bases stayed unmatched. CDR1 is SGHTA and CDR2 is FQGTGA in the germline V gene. The CDR3 extends over 16 amino acids. CDR3 sequence reads: CASSLIGGQGYNEQYF. CDR3 coding DNA: TGTGCCAGCAGCTTAATAGGTGGACAGGGGTACAATGAGCAGTACTTC.

This chain joins TRBV6-4 and TRBJ2-3; no definite D call. Germline V CDR1 and CDR2: MRHNA, SNTAGT. V dropped 0 bases and J dropped 4 bases, with 8 bases sitting between them. The CDR3 is 14 amino acids. The CDR3 loop is CASSDSPGPDTQYF. In DNA form, the CDR3 reads TGTGCCAGCAGTGACTCCCCAGGCCCAGATACGCAGTATTTT.

This clonotype is labeled medium-sized. The chain recombines TRBV7-2 with TRBJ2-1; TRBD2 is a possible D gene (7 bases). Germline V lookup: CDR1 SGHTA, CDR2 FQGNSA. The CDR3 runs 14 residues. Trimming cost V 4 bases and J 7 bases, with 14 bases left between them. CDR3 nucleotides: TGTGCCAGCAGCTCATCGGGGAGGGGGAATGAGCAGTTCTTC. Its protein product is CASSSSGRGNEQFF.

The chain couples TRBV7-9 to TRBJ2-7; D gene ambiguous. CDR3 length: 15 amino acids. Germline loops: CDR1 SEHNR, CDR2 FQNEAQ (reference sequence). V lost 4 bases and J lost 5, with 18 bases in between. CDR3 in amino acids: CASSYFKFGWDEQYF. The CDR3 DNA reads as TGTGCCAGCAGCTATTTTAAGTTTGGTTGGGACGAGCAGTACTTC. The full variable domain, with the rest looked up from reference TRBV7-9 and TRBJ2-7, is DTGVSQNPRHKITKRGQNVTFRCDPISEHNRLYWYRQTLGQGPEFLTYFQNEAQLEKSRLLSDRFSAERPKGSFSTLEIQRTEQGDSAMYLCASSYFKFGWDEQYFGPGTRLTVT.

Ten or more counts support this clonotype. The gene calls are TRBV5-1 and TRBJ2-1; a possible D gene is TRBD2 (5 bases). V was clipped by 6 bases and J by 2 bases, with 12 bases between them. The CDR3 loop spans 14 amino acids. The germline V gene encodes CDR1 SGHRS and CDR2 YFSETQ. The CDR3 nucleotides are TGCGCCAGCACAGGTAGCGAAACCTACAATGAGCAGTTCTTC. Translated, it gives CASTGSETYNEQFF.

There are many counts of this clonotype. J is TRBJ2-1 and V is TRBV19; TRBD1 matches 9 bases. The CDR3 runs to 15 residues. The V segment lost 2 bases and the J segment 12 bases; nucleotides outside the gene matches: 11. From germline, CDR1 is LNHDA and CDR2 SQIVND (reference sequence). The CDR3 protein is CASSIFGTGSKGQFF. In nucleotides, the CDR3 is TGTGCCAGTAGTATATTTGGGACAGGGAGTAAGGGGCAGTTCTTC.

J is TRBJ2-7 and V is TRBV11-2; D is unresolved. The J call may be mistaken, given a closer DNA end match to TRBJ2-1. The CDR3 is 15 residues long. In germline, CDR1 is SGHAT, CDR2 FQNNGV. The CDR3 reads CASSLVGTTYNEQFF. CDR3 in DNA: TGTGCCAGCAGCTTAGTGGGTACAACTTACAATGAGCAGTTCTTC.

This clonotype was counted between two and nine times. The V gene is TRBV7-2, the J gene TRBJ2-7; 8 bases agree with TRBD1. The V gene's germline CDR1 is SGHTA and CDR2 FQGNSA. Germline trimming cut 5 bases from V and 6 bases from J; bases unmatched to any gene: 9. The CDR3 sequence is 14 residues long. Here the CDR3 DNA reads TGTGCCAGCAGCCCTGGACAGGGTTGGTCCGAGCAGTACTTC. Translated: CASSPGQGWSEQYF. Looking up the rest from reference TRBV7-2 and TRBJ2-7 gives the full variable domain: GAGVSQSPSNKVTEKGKDVELRCDPISGHTALYWYRQSLGQGLEFLIYFQGNSAPDKSGLPSDRFSAERTGGSVSTLTIQRTQQEDSAVYLCASSPGQGWSEQYFGPGTRLTVT.